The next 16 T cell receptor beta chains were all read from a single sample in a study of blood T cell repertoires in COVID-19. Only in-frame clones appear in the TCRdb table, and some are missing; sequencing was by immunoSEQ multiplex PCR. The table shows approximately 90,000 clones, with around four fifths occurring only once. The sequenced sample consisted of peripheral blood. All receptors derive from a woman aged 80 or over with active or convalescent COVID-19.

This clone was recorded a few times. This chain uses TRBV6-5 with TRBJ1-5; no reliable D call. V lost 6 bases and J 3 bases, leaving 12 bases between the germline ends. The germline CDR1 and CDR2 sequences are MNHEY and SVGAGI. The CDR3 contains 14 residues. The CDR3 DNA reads TGTGCCAGCAGGGGCGACACGTACAATCAGCCCCAGCATTTT. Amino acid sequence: CASRGDTYNQPQHF.

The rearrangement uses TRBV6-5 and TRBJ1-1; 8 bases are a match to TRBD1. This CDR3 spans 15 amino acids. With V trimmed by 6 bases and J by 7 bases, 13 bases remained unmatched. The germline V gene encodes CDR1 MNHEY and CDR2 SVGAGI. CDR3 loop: CASRRDGQGEGEAFF. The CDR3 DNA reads TGTGCCAGCAGACGTGATGGACAGGGTGAAGGTGAAGCTTTCTTT.

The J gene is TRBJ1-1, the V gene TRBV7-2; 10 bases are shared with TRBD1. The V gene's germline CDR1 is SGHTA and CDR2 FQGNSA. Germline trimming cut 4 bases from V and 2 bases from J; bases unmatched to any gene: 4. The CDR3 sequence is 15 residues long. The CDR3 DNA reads TGTGCCAGCAGCTGGACAGGGGGAGATAACACTGAAGCTTTCTTT. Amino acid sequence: CASSWTGGDNTEAFF.

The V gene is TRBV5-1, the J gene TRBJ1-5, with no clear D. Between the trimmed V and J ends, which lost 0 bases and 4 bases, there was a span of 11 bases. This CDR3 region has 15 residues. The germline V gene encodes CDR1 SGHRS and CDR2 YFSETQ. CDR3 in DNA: TGCGCCAGCAGCTTGGGAGGGCTGGGAAATCAGCCCCAGCATTTT. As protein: CASSLGGLGNQPQHF.

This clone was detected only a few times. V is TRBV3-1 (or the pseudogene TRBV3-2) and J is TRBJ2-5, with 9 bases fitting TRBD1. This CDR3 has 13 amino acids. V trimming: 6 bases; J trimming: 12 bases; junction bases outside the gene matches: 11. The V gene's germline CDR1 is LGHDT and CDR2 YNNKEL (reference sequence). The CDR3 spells CASRKETGGIKYF. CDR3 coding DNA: TGTGCCAGCAGGAAAGAGACAGGGGGGATTAAGTACTTC.

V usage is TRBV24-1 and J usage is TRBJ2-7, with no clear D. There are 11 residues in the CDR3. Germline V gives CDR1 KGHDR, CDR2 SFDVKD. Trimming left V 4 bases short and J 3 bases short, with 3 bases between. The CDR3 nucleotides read TGTGCCACCAGTGACGGCTACGAGCAGTACTTC. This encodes CATSDGYEQYF.

The CDR3 loop is CASVQNYEQYF. The CDR3 coding sequence is TGTGCCAGCGTACAAAATTACGAGCAGTACTTC. V is TRBV7-2 and J is TRBJ2-7, with D unresolved. The CDR3 is 11 residues long. CDR1 and CDR2 (germline): SGHTA, FQGNSA. V was shortened by 8 bases and J by 4 bases, with 9 bases between the two germline ends.

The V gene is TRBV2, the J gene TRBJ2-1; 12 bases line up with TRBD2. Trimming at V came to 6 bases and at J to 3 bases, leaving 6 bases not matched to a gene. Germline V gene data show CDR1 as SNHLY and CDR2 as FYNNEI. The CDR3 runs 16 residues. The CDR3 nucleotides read TGTGCCAGCAGGAGACTAGCGGGAGACGTCTACAATGAGCAGTTCTTC. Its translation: CASRRLAGDVYNEQFF. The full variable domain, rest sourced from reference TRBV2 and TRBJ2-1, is EPEVTQTPSHQVTQMGQEVILRCVPISNHLYFYWYRQILGQKVEFLVSFYNNEISEKSEIFDDQFSVERPDGSNFTLKIRSTKLEDSAMYFCASRRLAGDVYNEQFFGPGTRLTVL.

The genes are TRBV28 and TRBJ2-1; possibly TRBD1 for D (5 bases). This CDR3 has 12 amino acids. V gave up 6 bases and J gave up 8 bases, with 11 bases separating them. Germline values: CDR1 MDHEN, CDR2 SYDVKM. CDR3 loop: CASRGDSDEQFF. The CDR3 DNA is TGTGCCAGCAGGGGCGACAGTGATGAGCAGTTCTTC.

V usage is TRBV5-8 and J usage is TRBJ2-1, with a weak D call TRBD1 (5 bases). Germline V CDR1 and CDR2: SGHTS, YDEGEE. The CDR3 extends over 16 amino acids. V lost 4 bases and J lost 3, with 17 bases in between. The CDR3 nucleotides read TGTGCCAGCAGCCTGGATTGGGGCTCCCTCTACAATGAGCAGTTCTTC. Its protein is CASSLDWGSLYNEQFF.

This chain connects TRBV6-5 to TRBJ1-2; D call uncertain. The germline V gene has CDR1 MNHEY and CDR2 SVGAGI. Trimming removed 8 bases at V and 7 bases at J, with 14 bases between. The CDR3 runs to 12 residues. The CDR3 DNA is TGTGCCAGCTTTAGCCAATTGGGTGGCTACACCTTC. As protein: CASFSQLGGYTF.

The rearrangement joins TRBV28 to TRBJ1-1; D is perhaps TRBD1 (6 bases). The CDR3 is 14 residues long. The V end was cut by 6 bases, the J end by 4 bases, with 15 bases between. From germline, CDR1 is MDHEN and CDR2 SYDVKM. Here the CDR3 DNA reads TGTGCCAGCAGCCCCCAGGGGTTTCCCACTGAAGCTTTCTTT. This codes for CASSPQGFPTEAFF. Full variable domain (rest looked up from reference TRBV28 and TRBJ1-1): DVKVTQSSRYLVKRTGEKVFLECVQDMDHENMFWYRQDPGLGLRLIYFSYDVKMKEKGDIPEGYSVSREKKERFSLILESASTNQTSMYLCASSPQGFPTEAFFGQGTRLTVV.

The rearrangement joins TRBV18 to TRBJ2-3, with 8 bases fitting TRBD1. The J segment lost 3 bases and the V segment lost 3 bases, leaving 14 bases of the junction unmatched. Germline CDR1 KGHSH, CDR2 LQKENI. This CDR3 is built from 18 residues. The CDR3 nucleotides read TGTGCCAGCTCACCCGGGCTATTACAGGGGGATGGAACAGATACGCAGTATTTT. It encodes CASSPGLLQGDGTDTQYF.

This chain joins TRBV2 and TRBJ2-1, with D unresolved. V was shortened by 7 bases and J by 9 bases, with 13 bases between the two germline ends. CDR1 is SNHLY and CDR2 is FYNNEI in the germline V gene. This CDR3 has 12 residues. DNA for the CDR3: TGTGCCAGCATCCAAACTATGACTGAGCAGTTCTTC. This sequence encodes CASIQTMTEQFF.

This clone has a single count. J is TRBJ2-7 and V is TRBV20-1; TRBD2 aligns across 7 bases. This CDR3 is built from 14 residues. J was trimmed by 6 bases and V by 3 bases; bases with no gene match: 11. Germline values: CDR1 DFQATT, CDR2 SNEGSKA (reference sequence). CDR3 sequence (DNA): TGCAGTGCTAGTCCGGCTAGCGGACCAAGCGAGCAGTACTTC. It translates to CSASPASGPSEQYF.

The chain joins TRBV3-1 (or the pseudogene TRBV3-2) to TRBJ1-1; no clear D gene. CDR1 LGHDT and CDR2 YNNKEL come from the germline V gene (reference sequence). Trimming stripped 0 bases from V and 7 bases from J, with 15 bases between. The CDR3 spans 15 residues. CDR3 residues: CASSQDRSGLGEAFF. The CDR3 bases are TGTGCCAGCAGCCAAGATAGGTCGGGGTTGGGTGAAGCTTTCTTT.